These 14 T cell receptor beta chains share one sample of origin, sequenced in a study of blood T cells in healthy people across ages. Using a J-beta primer mix together with a sample-barcoded 5' primer, a second PCR was run for 7 to 11 cycles. A single record per CDR3 protein comes from TCRdb applying MiXCR to the 5' RACE reads. The repertoire consists of 650,000 to 800,000 distinct CDR3 sequences, with 40% to 50% occurring once and the leading ten covering roughly 18%. Source material: blood. The receptors were sampled from a man between 60 and 70 years old in good health.

The gene calls are TRBV10-3 and TRBJ2-5; TRBD2 matches 9 bases. Gene TRBJ2-7 matches the end of the DNA better, so the J call may be wrong. This CDR3 has 15 residues. Germline assignment: CDR1 ENHRY and CDR2 SYGVKD. CDR3 in amino acids: CAISESASGAYEQYF. CDR3 coding DNA: TGTGCCATCAGTGAGTCAGCTAGCGGGGCCTACGAGCAGTACTTC.

The chain uses TRBV19 and TRBJ2-1; 11 bases match TRBD2. V dropped 3 bases and J dropped 0; count of bases not matched to a gene: 4. This CDR3 has 17 residues. Germline V gene sequence: CDR1 LNHDA, CDR2 SQIVND (reference sequence). This CDR3 reads CASSIGTSGSSYNEQFF. DNA of the CDR3: TGTGCCAGTAGTATCGGGACTAGCGGAAGCTCCTACAATGAGCAGTTCTTC.

DNA of the CDR3: TGTGCCAGCAGGCCGGGAGCCCAAGGGCTCCGCGAGCAGTACTTC. Amino acid sequence: CASRPGAQGLREQYF. This chain uses TRBV28 with TRBJ2-4; D might be TRBD2 (6 bases). With the DNA end fitting TRBJ2-7 better, the J assignment may be wrong. Germline CDR1 MDHEN, CDR2 SYDVKM. This CDR3 has 15 amino acids.

This clonotype showed up just a few times. The chain employs TRBV7-9 and TRBJ1-5; 7 nucleotides align to TRBD1. V lost 7 bases and J lost 2; bases outside the gene matches: 5. In germline, CDR1 is SEHNR, CDR2 FQNEAQ (reference sequence). This CDR3 is 14 amino acids long. The CDR3 bases are TGTGCCAGCACCGACAGGGCTGGCAATCAGCCCCAGCATTTT. Its translation: CASTDRAGNQPQHF. Combining the CDR3 with reference TRBV7-9 and TRBJ1-5 gives the whole variable domain DTGVSQNPRHKITKRGQNVTFRCDPISEHNRLYWYRQTLGQGPEFLTYFQNEAQLEKSRLLSDRFSAERPKGSFSTLEIQRTEQGDSAMYLCASTDRAGNQPQHFGDGTRLSIL.

This clonotype has only a few counts. This may be a read error, as it is one base from a much larger clone. This rearrangement joins TRBV2 to TRBJ2-1, with 7 nucleotides matching TRBD2. V lost 5 bases, J lost 13 bases, and 8 bases stayed unmatched. Germline lookup yields CDR1 SNHLY and CDR2 FYNNEI. The CDR3 extends over 12 amino acids. The CDR3 here is CASSPRGETQFF. DNA of the CDR3: TGTGCCAGCAGTCCCCGGGGGGAGACCCAGTTCTTC.

This clonotype has just a few counts. This chain connects TRBV27 to TRBJ1-1; 7 nucleotides agree with TRBD1. Losses at the gene ends were 3 bases for V and 7 bases for J; bases not matched to a gene: 5. This CDR3 region has 13 residues. Germline V gives CDR1 MNHEY, CDR2 SMNVEV (reference sequence). The CDR3 loop is CASSLVRGNEAFF. The CDR3 coding sequence is TGTGCCAGCAGTTTGGTCAGGGGGAATGAAGCTTTCTTT.

The rearrangement joins TRBV20-1 to TRBJ1-5; 8 positions agree with TRBD1. The CDR3 runs to 14 residues. CDR1 DFQATT and CDR2 SNEGSKA come from the germline V gene (reference sequence). Germline trimming cut 6 bases from V and 13 bases from J; bases unmatched to any gene: 17. The CDR3 here is CSAQHQGAQNRQHF. Here the CDR3 DNA reads TGCAGTGCGCAGCACCAGGGGGCTCAAAATCGGCAGCATTTT.

This clonotype was picked up a small number of times. The V gene is TRBV7-9, the J gene TRBJ1-1, with D uncertain. The CDR3 is 12 residues long. Germline CDR1 is SEHNR and CDR2 is FQNEAQ (reference sequence). V shed 5 bases and J shed 1 base, with 5 bases lying between them. CDR3 nucleotide sequence: TGTGCCAGCAGCCCCGAGAACACTGAAGCTTTCTTT. Translating it yields CASSPENTEAFF.

The chain uses TRBV25-1 and TRBJ1-6; the match to TRBD1 covers 9 bases. Germline CDR1 MGHDK, CDR2 SYGVNS. J gave up 7 bases and V 1 base, and 2 bases lay outside the gene matches. The CDR3 is made up of 15 amino acids. The CDR3 DNA sequence: TGTGCCAGCAGTGAATGGGACAGGGAGAATTCACCCCTCCACTTT. It encodes CASSEWDRENSPLHF.

This clonotype occurred many times. The CDR3 loop is CSVEVWTADGYTF. DNA for the CDR3: TGCAGCGTTGAAGTCTGGACAGCAGATGGCTACACCTTC. V is TRBV29-1 and J is TRBJ1-2; tentatively, D is TRBD1 (6 bases). V was shortened by 1 base and J by 6 bases, with 12 bases between the two germline ends. The V gene's germline CDR1 is SQVTM and CDR2 ANQGSEA. The CDR3 is 13 amino acids.

The chain couples TRBV5-1 to TRBJ2-3; a possible D gene is TRBD1 (6 bases). V lost 4 bases and J lost 6, with 15 bases in between. The CDR3 is 14 residues long. CDR1 is SGHRS and CDR2 is YFSETQ in the germline V gene. CDR3 bases: TGCGCCAGCAGCCTTCAGACACAGGGTGATACGCAGTATTTT. This codes for CASSLQTQGDTQYF.

The genes are TRBV18 and TRBJ2-3, with D perhaps given as TRBD1 or TRBD2 (5 bases each). Germline V gene sequence: CDR1 KGHSH, CDR2 LQKENI. There are 16 residues in the CDR3. Trimming removed 6 bases at V and 2 bases at J, with 18 bases between. CDR3 DNA: TGTGCCAGCTCGCCCGGAGGTCTTGGGGCCACAGATACGCAGTATTTT. Its protein is CASSPGGLGATDTQYF.

The chain joins TRBV20-1 to TRBJ2-4; 9 bases are a match to TRBD2. The trim removed 1 base at V and 3 bases at J, leaving 4 bases unmatched. The length of the CDR3 is 15 residues. Germline-derived CDR1 and CDR2 are DFQATT and SNEGSKA (reference sequence). The CDR3: CSARGQAGGKNIQYF. The CDR3 nucleotides are TGCAGTGCTAGAGGCCAAGCGGGGGGCAAAAACATTCAGTACTTC.

The chain is built from TRBV20-1 and TRBJ1-1; 7 positions agree with TRBD1. CDR3 length: 14 residues. Germline values: CDR1 DFQATT, CDR2 SNEGSKA (reference sequence). V shed 1 base, J shed 1 base, and the junction held 3 bases outside the gene matches. This CDR3 is CSARAGTENTEAFF. The CDR3 DNA reads TGCAGTGCTAGAGCGGGGACAGAGAACACTGAAGCTTTCTTT.